The 5 T cell receptor beta chains below all came from one sample that was sequenced in a study of CD8+ T cells in alopecia areata. Reverse transcribed after extraction, RNA yielded cDNA as the sequencing template. Clones were read by immunoSEQ multiplex PCR, and TCRdb kept only the in-frame ones, dropping some. The repertoire consists of over 95,000 clones, with around 45% occurring once and the leading ten covering 1% to 1.5%. The sample consisted of CD4+ T cells sorted from blood. Every receptor here comes from a human donor with alopecia areata.

This clone was detected only a few times. The CDR3: CASSLDRLAGSDTQYF. In nucleotides, the CDR3 is TGTGCCAGCAGCTTAGATCGGCTAGCGGGGTCAGATACGCAGTATTTT. The chain has TRBV7-2 and TRBJ2-3; 9 nucleotides match TRBD2. This CDR3 has 16 amino acids. Losses at the gene ends were 1 base for V and 4 bases for J; bases not matched to a gene: 6. Germline V lookup: CDR1 SGHTA, CDR2 FQGNSA.

Only a few counts were recorded for this clone. The rearrangement joins TRBV28 to TRBJ2-5, with D possibly TRBD1 on 6 matching bases. The germline V gene encodes CDR1 MDHEN and CDR2 SYDVKM. The CDR3 totals 14 residues. The V end lost 6 bases, the J end lost 5 bases, and 16 bases lay between the germline ends. For the CDR3, the DNA is TGTGCCAGCAGCGTACAGGGCAGGCGTGAGACCCAGTACTTC. As protein: CASSVQGRRETQYF.

In this sample, this clone turned up a few times. The chain recombines TRBV7-2 with TRBJ1-1; 8 nucleotides match TRBD1. CDR3 length: 14 amino acids. With V trimmed by 5 bases and J by 4 bases, 6 bases remained unmatched. Per the germline V gene, CDR1 is SGHTA and CDR2 is FQGNSA. CDR3: CASSGQGPGTEAFF. DNA of the CDR3: TGTGCCAGCAGCGGACAGGGACCGGGCACTGAAGCTTTCTTT.

The CDR3 DNA reads as TGTGCCAGCAGAGAACAGGGTTCCACTGAAGCTTTCTTT. This encodes CASREQGSTEAFF. This rearrangement joins TRBV28 to TRBJ1-1; possible D gene TRBD1, 6 bases. The CDR3 consists of 13 residues. Germline assignment: CDR1 MDHEN and CDR2 SYDVKM. Trimming took 6 bases from V and 4 from J, leaving 12 bases between them.

The rearrangement links TRBV30 to TRBJ1-5; 8 positions match TRBD1. The germline V gene encodes CDR1 GTSNPN and CDR2 SVGIG (reference sequence). After removal of 0 bases from V and 9 bases from J, the junction contained 7 bases not matched to a gene. This CDR3 has 14 amino acids. The CDR3: CAWSVFQGAPPQHF. The DNA for the CDR3 is TGTGCCTGGAGTGTATTCCAGGGGGCTCCGCCCCAGCATTTT.